The 30 T cell receptor beta chains below come from one sample, sequenced in a study of early T cells in non-severe SARS-CoV-2 infection. TCRdb re-derived calls from the 5' RACE reads in MiXCR, one entry per CDR3 protein. The sample yields tens of thousands of distinct CDR3 sequences, approximately 6.1% seen once. Sequencing was done on a sample of whole blood. These receptors all stem from an adult who was a healthcare worker with PCR-confirmed SARS-CoV-2 infection or an uninfected control (not recorded which).

This rearrangement joins TRBV20-1 to TRBJ1-2; D unresolved. CDR3 length: 14 residues. The germline gives CDR1 DFQATT, CDR2 SNEGSKA (reference sequence). Trimming shortened V by 6 bases and J by 6 bases, and 20 bases separated the two germline ends. CDR3 DNA sequence: TGCAGTGCCCATCGTACGGGGTACTCTGATGGCTACACCTTC. Protein: CSAHRTGYSDGYTF.

Only a few counts were recorded for this clonotype. The V gene is TRBV2, the J gene TRBJ2-2, with D perhaps TRBD1 (5 bases). CDR1 SNHLY and CDR2 FYNNEI come from the germline V gene. The V end was cut by 4 bases, the J end by 5 bases, with 11 bases between. This CDR3 is 14 amino acids long. The CDR3: CASSVVGQTGELFF. Here the CDR3 DNA reads TGTGCCAGCAGTGTTGTGGGGCAGACCGGGGAGCTGTTTTTT.

The V and J genes are TRBV27 and TRBJ2-1; 10 nucleotides line up with TRBD2. This CDR3 contains 16 residues. Germline V lookup: CDR1 MNHEY, CDR2 SMNVEV (reference sequence). J gave up 6 bases and V 4 bases, and 9 bases lay outside the gene matches. The CDR3 here is CASSYRVVAGGNEQFF. CDR3 nucleotides: TGTGCCAGCAGTTACCGGGTGGTAGCGGGAGGCAATGAGCAGTTCTTC.

The table lists this clonotype with many counts. The chain carries TRBV29-1 and TRBJ2-5; the match to TRBD1 covers 8 bases. The CDR3 contains 13 residues. V lost 5 bases to trimming and J lost 2 bases; unmatched junction nucleotides: 4. Germline CDR1 SQVTM, CDR2 ANQGSEA. Here the CDR3 reads CSVSRTGQETQYF. The CDR3 DNA is TGCAGCGTTAGTAGGACAGGGCAAGAGACCCAGTACTTC.

There are many counts of this clonotype. This rearrangement joins TRBV7-8 to TRBJ1-1; D not certain. V was clipped by 5 bases and J by 5 bases, with 12 bases between them. The germline V gene has CDR1 SGHVS and CDR2 FQNEAQ. The CDR3 sequence is 13 residues long. The CDR3 bases are TGTGCCAGCAGCCTCAAACATGGGACTGAAGCTTTCTTT. Its protein is CASSLKHGTEAFF.

This clonotype was picked up a small number of times. The chain joins TRBV5-1 to TRBJ2-7; 10 bases match TRBD2. The CDR3 sequence is 14 residues long. V shed 5 bases and J 1 base; nucleotides not matched to a gene: 3. The V gene's germline CDR1 is SGHRS and CDR2 YFSETQ. CDR3 in DNA: TGCGCCAGCAGTACTAGCGGGATATCCTACGAGCAGTACTTC. It specifies CASSTSGISYEQYF. Drawing the rest from reference TRBV5-1 and TRBJ2-7, the complete variable domain is KAGVTQTPRYLIKTRGQQVTLSCSPISGHRSVSWYQQTPGQGLQFLFEYFSETQRNKGNFPGRFSGRQFSNSRSEMNVSTLELGDSALYLCASSTSGISYEQYFGPGTRLTVT.

This chain uses TRBV11-2 with TRBJ2-1; D is possibly TRBD1 or TRBD2 (5 bases each). Germline CDR1 is SGHAT and CDR2 is FQNNGV. Trimming stripped 5 bases from V and 9 bases from J, with 20 bases between. The CDR3 runs 15 residues. CDR3 sequence reads: CASSPYQTAGSEQFF. In nucleotides, the CDR3 is TGTGCCAGCAGCCCCTATCAAACCGCAGGGAGTGAGCAGTTCTTC.

Concerning this clonotype itself: Since a much larger clone is just one base distant, this may be a read error. This chain uses TRBV7-2 with TRBJ2-7; D remains ambiguous. Germline CDR1 reads SGHTA; CDR2 reads FQGNSA. The CDR3 has 11 amino acids. The CDR3 protein is CASSHSYELYF. The CDR3 DNA follows: TGTGCCAGCAGCCATAGCTACGAGCTGTACTTC.

This clonotype occurred many times. V is TRBV28 and J is TRBJ2-7; D might be TRBD1 (6 bases). There are 15 residues in the CDR3. From germline, CDR1 is MDHEN and CDR2 SYDVKM. The V gene lost 3 bases and the J gene lost 2 bases, with 14 bases spanning the gap. The CDR3 sequence is CASSFRLQGAYEQYF. Written as DNA, the CDR3 is TGTGCCAGCAGTTTCCGATTACAGGGTGCCTACGAGCAGTACTTC.

In its sample, this clonotype ranks as medium-sized. The chain combines TRBV4-1 with TRBJ2-6; TRBD1 matches 8 bases. This CDR3 is 17 amino acids long. CDR1 and CDR2 from the germline V gene are MGHRA and YSYEKL. After removal of 5 bases from V and 0 bases from J, the junction contained 6 bases not matched to a gene. CDR3 sequence reads: CASSKTGVGSGANVLTF. CDR3 nucleotides: TGCGCCAGCAGCAAGACAGGGGTCGGCTCTGGGGCCAACGTCCTGACTTTC.

This clonotype came up many times. The conserved final phenylalanine or tryptophan is absent from the CDR3, which likely points to a read error. This rearrangement joins TRBV11-3 to TRBJ2-1; perhaps D is TRBD1 or TRBD2 (5 bases each). This CDR3 has 12 amino acids. Trimming removed 7 bases at V and 6 bases at J, with 10 bases between. CDR1 is SGHNT and CDR2 is YENEEA in the germline V gene. The CDR3 loop reads CASTGTPNEQFV. The DNA of the CDR3 is TGTGCCAGCACAGGGACGCCCAATGAGCAGTTCGTC.

In its sample, this clonotype was seen many times. The rearrangement uses TRBV29-1 and TRBJ2-7, with 7 nucleotides matching TRBD1. V was pared by 1 base and J by 4 bases, with 10 bases of the junction left unmatched. The V gene's germline CDR1 is SQVTM and CDR2 ANQGSEA. There are 15 residues in the CDR3. CDR3 coding DNA: TGCAGCGTTGAAGGTTCAGACAGGGAATCGTACGAGCAGTACTTC. It translates to CSVEGSDRESYEQYF.

This clonotype was counted ten times or more. This chain links TRBV5-1 with TRBJ2-1; D call uncertain. The V and J ends lost 5 bases and 5 bases respectively, with 11 bases between them. The germline V gene encodes CDR1 SGHRS and CDR2 YFSETQ. CDR3 length equals 13 residues. CDR3 nucleotides: TGCGCCAGCAGTTTCGTGCGAAACAATGAGCAGTTCTTC. Its translation: CASSFVRNNEQFF.

This clonotype showed up many times. This rearrangement joins TRBV6-5 to TRBJ1-5, with 7 bases lining up with TRBD1. This CDR3 is 23 amino acids long. CDR1 MNHEY and CDR2 SVGAGI come from the germline V gene. Losses at the gene ends were 1 base for V and 0 bases for J; bases not matched to a gene: 24. CDR3: CASSYFLRTGNIRGGYSNQPQHF. In DNA form, the CDR3 reads TGTGCCAGCAGTTACTTCCTTAGGACAGGAAACATTCGGGGGGGTTATAGCAATCAGCCCCAGCATTTT.

The sample holds a few counts of this clonotype. The chain joins TRBV19 to TRBJ2-6; D is unclear. The CDR3 consists of 18 residues. The V end lost 3 bases, the J end lost 0 bases, and 15 bases lay between the germline ends. Germline V lookup: CDR1 LNHDA, CDR2 SQIVND (reference sequence). CDR3 loop: CASSIPMQPGSGANVLTF. The CDR3 DNA reads as TGTGCCAGTAGTATCCCAATGCAACCGGGCTCTGGGGCCAACGTCCTGACTTTC.

At least ten counts were recorded for this clonotype. The chain couples TRBV19 to TRBJ1-5; 8 bases are shared with TRBD1. Germline trimming cut 6 bases from V and 7 bases from J; bases unmatched to any gene: 5. The CDR3 contains 13 residues. Germline-derived CDR1 and CDR2 are LNHDA and SQIVND (reference sequence). CDR3 sequence (DNA): TGTGCCAGTAGCTCGACAGGGGAACAGCCCCAGCATTTT. It specifies CASSSTGEQPQHF.

This clonotype was counted ten times or more. The chain is built from TRBV6-1 and TRBJ1-5; D gene uncertain. V lost 1 base to trimming and J lost 15 bases, with 10 bases between them. This CDR3 contains 11 residues. CDR1 and CDR2 from the germline V gene are MNHNS and SASEGT. The CDR3 nucleotides read TGTGCCAGCAGTGAAGACAGAGTGGGGCATTTT. Its protein product is CASSEDRVGHF.

This clonotype was counted ten times or more. V is TRBV29-1 and J is TRBJ2-1; 8 bases line up with TRBD1. V was pared by 4 bases and J by 9 bases, with 8 bases of the junction left unmatched. The CDR3 is 13 amino acids. CDR1 is SQVTM, CDR2 ANQGSEA, per germline. CDR3 nucleotide sequence: TGCAGCGTTGGCAGGGGGCAGGTGGGTGAGCAGTTCTTC. This gives the protein CSVGRGQVGEQFF.

There are a few counts of this clonotype. The chain combines TRBV18 with TRBJ1-5; D is uncertain. Germline V CDR1 and CDR2: KGHSH, LQKENI. The CDR3 has 16 residues. V lost 0 bases, J lost 5 bases, and 14 bases lay in between. The CDR3 loop is CASSPPQLGAHQPQHF. Here the CDR3 DNA reads TGTGCCAGCTCACCACCTCAGTTGGGAGCTCATCAGCCCCAGCATTTT.

This clonotype has a count of ten or more. The chain links TRBV4-2 to TRBJ1-5; the D is unclear. V lost 0 bases and J 4 bases, leaving 13 bases between the germline ends. CDR1 and CDR2 from the germline V gene are LGHNA and YNFKEQ. CDR3 size: 16 residues. The chain's CDR3 is CASSQDFGGGNQPQHF. The DNA of the CDR3 is TGTGCCAGCAGCCAAGATTTCGGTGGAGGGAATCAGCCCCAGCATTTT.

In this sample, this clonotype turned up many times. This chain joins TRBV5-1 and TRBJ1-5; 7 bases are shared with TRBD1. The germline V gene has CDR1 SGHRS and CDR2 YFSETQ. Trimming took 1 base from V and 2 from J; bases not matched to a gene: 0. There are 14 residues in the CDR3. CDR3 in DNA: TGCGCCAGCAGCTTGACAGGGGGCAATCAGCCCCAGCATTTT. This sequence encodes CASSLTGGNQPQHF.

This clonotype was detected many times. This chain links TRBV4-2 with TRBJ2-3, with TRBD2 identical over 8 bases. The germline CDR1 and CDR2 sequences are LGHNA and YNFKEQ. The V and J ends lost 0 bases and 0 bases, in that order; junction bases with no gene match: 14. The length of the CDR3 is 20 residues. The CDR3 region has the DNA TGTGCCAGCAGCCAAGAGGGGCTCCTAGCGGGCCTAACTAGCACAGATACGCAGTATTTT. Translating it yields CASSQEGLLAGLTSTDTQYF.

This clonotype was seen many times. The V and J genes are TRBV29-1 and TRBJ2-7; tentatively, D is TRBD1 or TRBD2 (5 bases each). Trimming shortened V by 3 bases and J by 1 base, and 10 bases separated the two germline ends. The CDR3 totals 13 residues. Germline V CDR1 and CDR2: SQVTM, ANQGSEA. The CDR3 DNA reads as TGCAGCGTTGACGTGGGGGAATCCTACGAGCAGTACTTC. Protein sequence: CSVDVGESYEQYF.

This clonotype was seen at least ten times. The chain combines TRBV10-3 with TRBJ1-5; no clear D. The germline CDR1 and CDR2 sequences are ENHRY and SYGVKD. This CDR3 has 13 amino acids. Trimming removed 7 bases from V and 3 bases from J, with 10 bases in between. The CDR3 DNA reads as TGTGCCATCAACGAGAACTTCAATCAGCCCCAGCATTTT. Its translation: CAINENFNQPQHF.

This clonotype has a count of ten or more. The CDR3 DNA is TGCGCCAGCAGCGAAACTAGCGGGGGATTATACGAGCAGTACTTC. This codes for CASSETSGGLYEQYF. The chain carries TRBV5-1 and TRBJ2-7; TRBD2 aligns across 11 bases. Germline lookup yields CDR1 SGHRS and CDR2 YFSETQ. V lost 4 bases, J lost 4 bases, and 7 bases stayed unmatched. This CDR3 contains 15 residues.

This chain connects TRBV20-1 to TRBJ2-3, with 9 bases matching TRBD2. Trimming removed 1 base from V and 13 bases from J; junction bases left unmatched: 9. CDR1 is DFQATT, CDR2 SNEGSKA, per germline (reference sequence). CDR3 length equals 13 residues. The CDR3 is CSARGPSGIIEYF. CDR3 coding DNA: TGCAGTGCTAGAGGGCCTAGCGGGATCATAGAGTATTTT.

This clonotype appeared many times. In nucleotides, the CDR3 is TGTGCCAGCAGCTTACAAGCCGACACTGAAGCTTTCTTT. Protein sequence: CASSLQADTEAFF. This chain links TRBV7-2 with TRBJ1-1; no clear D. CDR1 SGHTA and CDR2 FQGNSA come from the germline V gene. CDR3 length: 13 residues. Trimming stripped 2 bases from V and 3 bases from J, with 7 bases between.

This clonotype was found many times. This chain links TRBV18 with TRBJ1-1; 7 nucleotides agree with TRBD1. There are 13 residues in the CDR3. Germline V gene lookup returns CDR1 KGHSH and CDR2 LQKENI. J lost 0 bases, V lost 8 bases, and 3 bases had no gene match. The CDR3 loop is CASQQGMNTEAFF. In DNA, the CDR3 is TGTGCCAGCCAACAGGGGATGAACACTGAAGCTTTCTTT.

The V and J genes are TRBV7-6 and TRBJ2-7, with no clear D. V lost 2 bases and J lost 3, with 11 bases in between. Germline CDR1 and CDR2: SGHVS and FNYEAQ. The CDR3 totals 14 residues. This chain's CDR3 is CASSLIVQDYEQYF. The CDR3 DNA reads as TGTGCCAGCAGCTTAATAGTGCAGGACTACGAGCAGTACTTC.

This clonotype was detected only a few times. The CDR3 loop is CASSQEQGALGEQYF. CDR3 in DNA: TGCGCCAGCAGCCAAGAACAGGGGGCGCTGGGGGAGCAGTACTTC. The chain joins TRBV4-1 to TRBJ2-7; TRBD1 matches 9 bases. Trimming at V came to 0 bases and at J to 7 bases, leaving 7 bases not matched to a gene. The CDR3 has 15 amino acids. Germline V gives CDR1 MGHRA, CDR2 YSYEKL.